The rows below give T cell receptor beta chains drawn from one sample of a study of siplizumab effects on memory and regulatory T cells. Clones were read by immunoSEQ multiplex PCR, and TCRdb kept only the in-frame ones, dropping some. The sample holds some 100,000 clones, 92% seen once. The sequenced sample consisted of Tregs sorted from blood. The receptors here all came from a human donor in good health. CDR3s include the opening cysteine and the closing phenylalanine or tryptophan. D genes are given only for firm matches. Part of the rows lack a size; the others show once, few, many or a class for expanded clones.

clone_size j_call v_call d_call cdr3_aa cdr3_nt
NA TRBJ2-2 TRBV7-3 NA CASSPDPYRARRNTGELFF TGTGCCAGCAGCCCAGACCCTTACAGGGCGAGGAGGAACACCGGGGAGCTGTTTTTT
NA TRBJ2-7 TRBV4-1 NA CASSQAPHWERYYEQYF TGCGCCAGCAGCCAGGCCCCTCACTGGGAGAGATATTACGAGCAGTACTTC
NA TRBJ1-5 TRBV10-2 TRBD1 CASSEPGQGRGQPQHF TGCGCCAGCAGTGAACCCGGACAGGGGCGCGGGCAGCCCCAGCATTTT
NA TRBJ2-3 TRBV7-2 TRBD2 CASSLSRQSGSTQYF TGTGCCAGCAGCTTATCGCGGCAAAGCGGGAGTACGCAGTATTTT
NA TRBJ2-5 TRBV5-1 TRBD2 CASSLWGTSGRYQETQYF TGCGCCAGCAGCTTGTGGGGGACTAGCGGAAGGTACCAAGAGACCCAGTACTTC
NA TRBJ2-3 TRBV6-1 NA CASISGASPDTQYF TGTGCCAGCATCTCCGGGGCTAGCCCAGATACGCAGTATTTT
NA TRBJ2-1 TRBV9 TRBD2 CASSVSGTSGGNEQFF TGTGCCAGCAGCGTCTCCGGGACTAGCGGGGGGAATGAGCAGTTCTTC
NA TRBJ2-3 TRBV7-3 TRBD2 CASSLGGGPPDTQYF TGTGCCAGCAGCTTAGGGGGAGGGCCCCCAGATACGCAGTATTTT
NA TRBJ2-3 TRBV9 NA CASSPPGGGQRDTQYF TGTGCCAGCAGCCCACCGGGTGGGGGCCAAAGGGATACGCAGTATTTT
NA TRBJ2-1 TRBV28 TRBD2 CASIRGGAYNEQFF TGTGCCAGCATCCGTGGGGGGGCCTACAATGAGCAGTTCTTC
once TRBJ2-3 TRBV5-1 NA CASSLPADTQYF TGCGCCAGCAGCTTACCTGCGGATACGCAGTATTTT
NA TRBJ1-4 TRBV6-6 NA CASSYSYEKLFF TGTGCCAGCAGTTACTCCTATGAAAAACTGTTTTTT
NA TRBJ2-7 TRBV6-5 NA CASTQARSEQYF TGTGCCAGCACCCAGGCCAGAAGCGAGCAGTACTTC
NA TRBJ1-1 TRBV11-2 NA CASSLVSLQGAFF TGTGCCAGCAGCTTAGTCTCACTCCAGGGGGCTTTCTTT
NA TRBJ2-3 TRBV19 NA CASSREGPMIRDTQYF TGTGCCAGTAGTAGGGAAGGGCCTATGATTAGAGATACGCAGTATTTT
few TRBJ2-3 TRBV7-2 NA CASSVLPPGDTQYF TGTGCCAGCAGCGTACTTCCTCCCGGAGATACGCAGTATTTT
NA TRBJ2-7 TRBV5-4 TRBD1 CASSSKLDRGAGEQYF TGTGCCAGCAGCTCCAAGTTGGACAGGGGGGCTGGGGAGCAGTACTTC